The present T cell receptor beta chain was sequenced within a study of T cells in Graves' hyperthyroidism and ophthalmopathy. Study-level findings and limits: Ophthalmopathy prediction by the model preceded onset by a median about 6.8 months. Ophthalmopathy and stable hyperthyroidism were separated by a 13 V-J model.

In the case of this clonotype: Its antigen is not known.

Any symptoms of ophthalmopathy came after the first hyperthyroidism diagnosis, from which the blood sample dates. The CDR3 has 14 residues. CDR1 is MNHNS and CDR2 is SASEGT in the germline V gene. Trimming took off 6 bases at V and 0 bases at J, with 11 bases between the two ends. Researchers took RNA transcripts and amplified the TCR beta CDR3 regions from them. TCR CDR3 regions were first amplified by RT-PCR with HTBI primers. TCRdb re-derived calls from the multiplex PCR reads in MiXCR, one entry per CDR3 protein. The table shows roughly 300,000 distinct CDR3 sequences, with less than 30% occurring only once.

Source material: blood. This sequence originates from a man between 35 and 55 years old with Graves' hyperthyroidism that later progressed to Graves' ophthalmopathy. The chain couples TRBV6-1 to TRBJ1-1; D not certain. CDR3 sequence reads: CASSSVGLNTEAFF. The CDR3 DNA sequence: TGTGCCAGCAGCTCGGTCGGCCTGAACACTGAAGCTTTCTTT.